What follows is one TCR beta chain and its context. Its antigen is unknown. These data originate in a study of T cells in Graves' hyperthyroidism and ophthalmopathy. Deletions cut 8 bases from V and 4 bases from J, with 14 bases between. The CDR3 loop spans 13 amino acids. Per germline, CDR1 MNHEY and CDR2 SMNVEV (reference sequence). Hyperthyroidism, newly diagnosed and lasting under 2 months, affected patients aged 18 to 65. Lactation, pregnancy, other autoimmune disease or uncontrolled infection excluded patients. Regions amplified from RNA transcripts were the TCR beta CDR3 regions. Primed by the HTBI set, a first-round RT-PCR was run on the TCR CDR3. TCRdb fed the multiplex PCR reads into MiXCR, producing one record per CDR3 protein. The top ten hold around 7.7% of the sample, which has a few hundred thousand distinct CDR3 sequences, around 45% seen once. Study-wide findings and caveats: Median prediction lead before ophthalmopathy onset was 5 to 7 months with the model.

V and J are TRBV27 and TRBJ1-1, with D unresolved. This sequence was found in a woman between 18 and 29 years old with Graves' hyperthyroidism. The material sequenced was peripheral blood or thyroid tissue (not recorded which). The CDR3 region is CASGTSVVTEAFF. For the CDR3, the DNA is TGTGCCAGCGGCACCTCCGTTGTCACTGAAGCTTTCTTT.